These 3 T cell receptor beta chains originate from one sample sequenced in a study of blood T cell repertoires in COVID-19. Assay used: immunoSEQ multiplex PCR; TCRdb lists only in-frame clones, some missing. This table holds about 100,000 clones, approximately 91% found once. The specimen was peripheral blood. The receptors shown here come from a woman older than 75 with acute or convalescent COVID-19.

The gene calls are TRBV10-3 and TRBJ1-2; 7 bases line up with TRBD1. This CDR3 is built from 15 residues. Trimming removed 2 bases from V and 4 bases from J; junction bases left unmatched: 7. CDR1 and CDR2 from the germline V gene are ENHRY and SYGVKD. CDR3 loop: CAISEARGDSYGYTF. CDR3 nucleotides: TGTGCCATCAGTGAGGCCAGGGGGGATTCCTATGGCTACACCTTC.

The chain links TRBV27 to TRBJ2-2, with TRBD2 matching over 7 bases. The CDR3 is made up of 16 amino acids. The junction had 12 bases not matched to a gene; V was cut back by 5 bases and J by 6 bases. Germline V CDR1 and CDR2: MNHEY, SMNVEV (reference sequence). CDR3 nucleotides: TGTGCCAGCAGTACACTAGCGTTCAGCCGGCCCGGGGAGCTGTTTTTT. Translation: CASSTLAFSRPGELFF.

The chain recombines TRBV27 with TRBJ1-6, with D unresolved. The CDR3 is 14 residues long. Deletions cut 2 bases from V and 5 bases from J, with 7 bases between. The germline gives CDR1 MNHEY, CDR2 SMNVEV (reference sequence). CDR3 sequence (DNA): TGTGCCAGCAGTTTACTTGGCAATAATTCACCCCTCCACTTT. Its translation is CASSLLGNNSPLHF.